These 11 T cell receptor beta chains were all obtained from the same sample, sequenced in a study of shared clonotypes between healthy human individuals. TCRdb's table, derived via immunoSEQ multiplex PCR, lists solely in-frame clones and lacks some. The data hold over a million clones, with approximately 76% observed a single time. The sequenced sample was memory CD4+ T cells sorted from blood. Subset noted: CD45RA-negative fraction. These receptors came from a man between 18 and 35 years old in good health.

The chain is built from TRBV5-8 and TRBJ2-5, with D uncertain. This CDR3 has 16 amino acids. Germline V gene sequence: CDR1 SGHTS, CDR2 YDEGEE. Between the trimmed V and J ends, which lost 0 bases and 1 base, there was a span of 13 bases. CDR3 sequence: CASSLEAMVRQETQYF. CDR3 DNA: TGTGCCAGCAGCTTGGAAGCCATGGTGCGCCAAGAGACCCAGTACTTC.

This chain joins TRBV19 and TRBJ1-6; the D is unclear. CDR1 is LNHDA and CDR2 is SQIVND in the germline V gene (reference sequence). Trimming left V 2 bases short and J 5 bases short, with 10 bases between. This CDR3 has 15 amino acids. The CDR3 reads CASSIRQEDNSPLHF. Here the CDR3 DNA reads TGTGCCAGTAGTATAAGGCAGGAGGATAATTCACCCCTCCACTTT. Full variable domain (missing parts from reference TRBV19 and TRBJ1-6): DGGITQSPKYLFRKEGQNVTLSCEQNLNHDAMYWYRQDPGQGLRLIYYSQIVNDFQKGDIAEGYSVSREKKESFPLTVTSAQKNPTAFYLCASSIRQEDNSPLHFGNGTRLTVT.

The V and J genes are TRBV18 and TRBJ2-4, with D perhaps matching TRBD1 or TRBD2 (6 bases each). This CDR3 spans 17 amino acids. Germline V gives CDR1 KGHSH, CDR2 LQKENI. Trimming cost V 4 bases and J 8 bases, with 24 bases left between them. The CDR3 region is CASSLASVGAVMDIQYF. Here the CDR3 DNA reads TGTGCCAGCTCACTCGCTAGCGTGGGGGCTGTGATGGACATTCAGTACTTC.

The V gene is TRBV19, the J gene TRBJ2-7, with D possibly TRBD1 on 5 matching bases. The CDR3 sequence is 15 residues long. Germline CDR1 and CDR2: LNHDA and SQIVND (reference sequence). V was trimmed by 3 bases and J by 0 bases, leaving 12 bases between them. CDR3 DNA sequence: TGTGCCAGTAGTATGGCGGACACCATCTCCTACGAGCAGTACTTC. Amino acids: CASSMADTISYEQYF.

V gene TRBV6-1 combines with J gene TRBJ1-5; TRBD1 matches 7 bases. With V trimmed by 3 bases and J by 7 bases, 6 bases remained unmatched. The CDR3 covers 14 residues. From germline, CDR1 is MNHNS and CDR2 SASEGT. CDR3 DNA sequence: TGTGCCAGCAGTGAGACAGGGCAAGCGCAGCCCCAGCATTTT. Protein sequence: CASSETGQAQPQHF.

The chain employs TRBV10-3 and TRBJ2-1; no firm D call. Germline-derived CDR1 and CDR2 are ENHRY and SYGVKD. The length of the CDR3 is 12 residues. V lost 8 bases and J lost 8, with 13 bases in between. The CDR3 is CAIRGNGDEQFF. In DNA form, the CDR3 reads TGTGCCATCCGAGGTAATGGAGATGAGCAGTTCTTC.

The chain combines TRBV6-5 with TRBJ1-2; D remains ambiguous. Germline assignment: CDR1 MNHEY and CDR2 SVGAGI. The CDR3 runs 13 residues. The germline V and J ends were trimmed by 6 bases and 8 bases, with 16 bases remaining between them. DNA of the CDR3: TGTGCCAGCAGCCCTTCGATAACCCTGGGCTACACCTTC. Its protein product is CASSPSITLGYTF.

In nucleotides, the CDR3 is TGCGCCAGCAGCCGTAGCGGGGGAGCTAGCACAGATACGCAGTATTTT. Encoded protein: CASSRSGGASTDTQYF. The chain recombines TRBV4-1 with TRBJ2-3; TRBD2 matches 9 bases. CDR1 is MGHRA and CDR2 is YSYEKL in the germline V gene. The J segment lost 0 bases and the V segment lost 4 bases, leaving 5 bases of the junction unmatched. The CDR3 extends over 16 amino acids.

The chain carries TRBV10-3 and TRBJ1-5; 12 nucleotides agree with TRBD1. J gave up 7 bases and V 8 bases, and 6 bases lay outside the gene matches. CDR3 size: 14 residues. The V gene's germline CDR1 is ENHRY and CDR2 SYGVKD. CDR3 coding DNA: TGTGCCATCGGGACAGGGGGCTCAGACCAGCCCCAGCATTTT. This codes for CAIGTGGSDQPQHF.

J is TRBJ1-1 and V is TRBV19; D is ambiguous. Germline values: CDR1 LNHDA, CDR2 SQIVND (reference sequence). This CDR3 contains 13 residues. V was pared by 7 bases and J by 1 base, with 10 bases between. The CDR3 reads CASKIRENTEAFF. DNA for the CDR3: TGTGCCAGTAAGATTAGGGAGAACACTGAAGCTTTCTTT.

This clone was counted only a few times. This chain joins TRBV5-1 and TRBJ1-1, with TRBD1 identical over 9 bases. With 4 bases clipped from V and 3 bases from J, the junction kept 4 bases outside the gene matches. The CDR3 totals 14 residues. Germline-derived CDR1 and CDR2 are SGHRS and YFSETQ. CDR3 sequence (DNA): TGCGCCAGCAGCGGTAGGACAGGGGACACTGAAGCTTTCTTT. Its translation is CASSGRTGDTEAFF.